This entry features one T cell receptor beta chain sequence. The antigen is not known. These data come from a study of cytomegalovirus exposure and HLA in healthy donors. Study outcomes and limitations: Productive status was seen about 90% or about 30% of the time for most TCR beta V segments in an earlier analysis.

PCR amplification relied on 60 Vbeta primers (plus 13 Jbeta primers). The table came from immunoSEQ multiplex PCR; TCRdb's copy has only in-frame clones and leaves some out. Seen here are roughly 120,000 clones, approximately 15% observed once, and the top ten hold 1.9%. From germline, CDR1 is KGHSH and CDR2 LQKENI. Trimming shortened V by 2 bases and J by 3 bases, and 5 bases separated the two germline ends. The CDR3 is 13 residues long. The chain recombines TRBV18 with TRBJ1-3; D unclear. The sample comprised PBMCs. This TCR came from a woman younger than 35 in good health and CMV-seronegative. CDR3 bases: TGTGCCAGCTCACCAGGCATTGGAAACACCATATATTTT. Protein: CASSPGIGNTIYF.